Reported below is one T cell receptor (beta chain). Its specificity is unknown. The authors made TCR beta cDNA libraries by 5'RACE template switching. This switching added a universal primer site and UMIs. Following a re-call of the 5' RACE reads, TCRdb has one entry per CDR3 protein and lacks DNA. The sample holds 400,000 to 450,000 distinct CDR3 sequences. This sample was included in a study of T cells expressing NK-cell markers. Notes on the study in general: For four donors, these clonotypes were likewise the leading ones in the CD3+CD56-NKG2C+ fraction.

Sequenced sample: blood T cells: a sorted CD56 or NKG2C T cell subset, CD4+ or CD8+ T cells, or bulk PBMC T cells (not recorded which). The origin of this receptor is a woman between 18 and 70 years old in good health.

The CDR3 protein is CPSSLTDTQYF. This rearrangement joins TRBV5-4 to TRBJ2-3. The germline V gene has CDR1 SGHNT and CDR2 YYREEE (reference sequence). The CDR3 covers 11 residues.